The clone carrying this T cell receptor (beta chain) was recorded many times. The sample comes from a study of T-cell reconstitution after alpha-beta-depleted transplantation in children. Molecular barcoding with unique molecular identifiers was used for the TCRbeta library. TCRdb re-derived calls from the PCR reads in MiXCR, one entry per CDR3 protein. The table lists roughly 23,000 distinct CDR3 sequences, about 11% of them singletons. Germline-derived CDR1 and CDR2 are SQVTM and ANQGSEA. CDR3 length equals 14 residues. V lost 7 bases and J 0 bases, leaving 12 bases between the germline ends. The V call is TRBV29-1, the J call TRBJ2-2; D uncertain. The sequence was obtained from a human donor who donated a stem cell graft to a child with chronic granulomatous disease. Specimen: PBMCs from the stem cell graft donor, collected from the stem cell graft. The CDR3 protein is CSARPSPNTGELFF. In nucleotides, the CDR3 is TGCAGCGCCCGACCGAGCCCGAACACCGGGGAGCTGTTTTTT.